The rows below give T cell receptor beta chains drawn from one sample of a study of blood T cells in healthy people across ages. MiXCR, applied by TCRdb to the 5' RACE reads, yields one record per CDR3 protein. The table records roughly 1.5 million distinct CDR3 sequences, roughly 43% of them present only once. Material: blood. These receptors were taken from a young woman in good health. Both conserved end residues are part of each CDR3. D genes are given only for firm matches. The size of a clone is reported for some rows only, either as once, few or many, or as a class for expanded clones.

clone size | J gene | D gene | V gene | CDR3 protein | CDR3 DNA
NA | TRBJ1-2 | NA | TRBV12-3/TRBV12-4 | CASSRRRHSLQTNYGYTF | TGTGCCAGCAGTCGACGGCGGCACAGCTTACAAACTAACTATGGCTACACCTTC
NA | TRBJ2-2 | NA | TRBV9 | CASSVLGTAGPNTGELFF | TGTGCCAGCAGCGTACTTGGCACAGCGGGCCCCAACACCGGGGAGCTGTTTTTT
NA | TRBJ2-7 | NA | TRBV4-2 | CASSQGTGSSCEQYF | TGTGCCAGCAGCCAAGGAACGGGGAGCTCCTGCGAGCAGTACTTC
NA | TRBJ1-1 | NA | TRBV11-2 | CASSLRQHTEAFF | TGTGCCAGCAGCTTGCGGCAGCACACTGAAGCTTTCTTT
NA | TRBJ1-6 | TRBD1 | TRBV3-1 | CASSQVTRMATGRHSPPHF | TGTGCCAGCAGCCAAGTCACCCGAATGGCGACAGGGAGGCATTCACCCCCCCACTTT
many | TRBJ2-1 | TRBD2 | TRBV20-1 | CSAPGRYNEQFF | TGCAGTGCTCCCGGGAGGTACAATGAGCAGTTCTTC
NA | TRBJ2-3 | NA | TRBV7-9 | CANSLPRIRTDTQYF | TGTGCCAACAGCTTACCTAGAATTCGCACAGATACGCAGTATTTT
NA | TRBJ2-3 | TRBD1 | TRBV27 | CASRDRGEYTQYF | TGTGCCAGCAGGGACAGGGGAGAATATACGCAGTATTTT
NA | TRBJ2-3 | NA | TRBV5-5 | CASSLTQASSTDTQYF | TGTGCCAGCAGCTTGACACAGGCGTCTAGCACAGATACGCAGTATTTT
NA | TRBJ2-7 | NA | TRBV6-2/TRBV6-3 | CASSSWITQYF | TGTGCCAGCAGCTCCTGGATTACCCAGTACTTC
NA | TRBJ2-5 | TRBD2 | TRBV20-1 | CSAFRTSGGVGETQYF | TGCAGTGCTTTCCGGACTAGCGGGGGGGTTGGAGAGACCCAGTACTTC